These 27 T cell receptor beta chains came from one sample sequenced in a study of molecular identifiers for immune sequencing clone quantification. TCRdb re-analysed the PCR reads in MiXCR, keeping a single row per CDR3 protein. The repertoire consists of 20,000 to 25,000 distinct CDR3 sequences, with roughly 15% occurring once and the leading ten covering 0.9% to 1%. Sequenced input: naive CD8+ T cells from blood, with Jurkat cell RNA spiked in. Stated subset: FACS-sorted CD8+CD4-CCR7+CD45RA+ naive T cells. The receptors here all came from a human donor in good health. Some libraries in this study had Jurkat cell RNA spiked in.

This clonotype was counted many times. The rearrangement joins TRBV28 to TRBJ2-3; TRBD1 might be the D (5 bases). V dropped 2 bases and J dropped 2 bases, with 11 bases sitting between them. Germline V gene data show CDR1 as MDHEN and CDR2 as SYDVKM. There are 15 residues in the CDR3. CDR3 sequence: CASSLIQGITDTQYF. In nucleotides, the CDR3 is TGTGCCAGCAGTTTAATCCAGGGAATCACAGATACGCAGTATTTT.

Ten or more counts support this clonotype. The rearrangement uses TRBV4-3 and TRBJ2-1; 8 bases align to TRBD2. Germline V gene sequence: CDR1 LGHNA, CDR2 YSLEER. This CDR3 comprises 18 residues. V lost 0 bases to trimming and J lost 8 bases; unmatched junction nucleotides: 15. The CDR3 loop reads CASSQEAGGSGDVDEQFF. The CDR3 nucleotides read TGCGCCAGCAGCCAAGAGGCGGGTGGTAGCGGGGACGTCGATGAGCAGTTCTTC.

This clonotype was counted at least ten times. The V call is TRBV4-3, the J call TRBJ2-3; no clear D. Germline-derived CDR1 and CDR2 are LGHNA and YSLEER. This CDR3 has 13 residues. V gave up 2 bases and J gave up 0 bases, with 3 bases separating them. The CDR3: CASSQSSTDTQYF. The DNA for the CDR3 is TGCGCCAGCAGCCAATCTAGCACAGATACGCAGTATTTT.

This clonotype qualifies as medium-sized. This chain links TRBV5-1 with TRBJ2-7, with 8 bases lining up with TRBD1. CDR3 length: 13 residues. Germline CDR1 is SGHRS and CDR2 is YFSETQ. The V segment lost 4 bases and the J segment 1 base; nucleotides outside the gene matches: 1. This CDR3 reads CASSTGGSYEQYF. CDR3 in DNA: TGCGCCAGCAGCACAGGGGGATCCTACGAGCAGTACTTC.

Ten or more counts support this clonotype. The V gene is TRBV27, the J gene TRBJ1-1; 8 bases are a match to TRBD1. From germline, CDR1 is MNHEY and CDR2 SMNVEV (reference sequence). The J segment lost 11 bases and the V segment lost 5 bases, leaving 10 bases of the junction unmatched. The CDR3 is 13 amino acids. The CDR3 DNA is TGTGCCAGCAGTGGTATTCCGGGACAGGAGGCTTTCTTT. This translates into CASSGIPGQEAFF.

This clonotype was counted a few times. A much larger clone lies one base from this, so it may be a read error. This chain joins TRBV7-9 and TRBJ2-5; possible D gene TRBD2, 5 bases. The V and J ends lost 4 bases and 4 bases respectively, with 16 bases between them. The CDR3 spans 15 residues. Germline CDR1 reads SEHNR; CDR2 reads FQNEAQ (reference sequence). Written as DNA, the CDR3 is TGTGCCAGCAGCTCAGAACTGTTTAGCGTAGAGACCCAGTACTTC. Translated, it gives CASSSELFSVETQYF. The entire variable domain, with the rest obtained from reference TRBV7-9 and TRBJ2-5, is as follows: DTGVSQNPRHKITKRGQNVTFRCDPISEHNRLYWYRQTLGQGPEFLTYFQNEAQLEKSRLLSDRFSAERPKGSFSTLEIQRTEQGDSAMYLCASSSELFSVETQYFGPGTRLLVL.

There are many counts of this clonotype. The CDR3 does not close with the conserved phenylalanine or tryptophan, likely indicating a read error. This sequence joins TRBV6-5 and TRBJ1-1, with D perhaps TRBD1 (5 bases). Germline V gene data show CDR1 as MNHEY and CDR2 as SVGAGI. The CDR3 runs 13 residues. Trimming cost V 6 bases and J 7 bases, with 15 bases left between them. CDR3 amino acids: CASSPRGDLEAFS. CDR3 nucleotide sequence: TGTGCCAGCAGCCCTAGAGGGGACCTTGAAGCTTTCTCT.

About this clonotype: A junction boundary mismatches the germline segment, possibly from a read error. This sequence joins TRBV29-1 and TRBJ2-7; 7 positions match TRBD2. Germline V gene lookup returns CDR1 SQVTM and CDR2 ANQGSEA. CDR3 length: 14 residues. CDR3 sequence (DNA): TGCAGCGTTGAGGTCGGGGGGATTGGGTACGAGCGGTACTTC. It yields the protein CSVEVGGIGYERYF.

This chain joins TRBV5-6 and TRBJ1-6, with a weak D call TRBD1 (6 bases). The ends were cut back, 4 bases at V and 5 bases at J, with 19 bases in the middle. Germline assignment: CDR1 SGHDT and CDR2 YYEEEE. CDR3 length: 17 residues. CDR3 protein: CASSPWARGPNNSPLHF. The CDR3 bases are TGTGCCAGCAGCCCATGGGCCAGGGGCCCAAATAATTCACCCCTCCACTTT. Filled out from reference TRBV5-6 and TRBJ1-6, the complete variable domain reads DAGVTQSPTHLIKTRGQQVTLRCSPKSGHDTVSWYQQALGQGPQFIFQYYEEEERQRGNFPDRFSGHQFPNYSSELNVNALLLGDSALYLCASSPWARGPNNSPLHFGNGTRLTVT.

This clonotype was recorded many times. This chain connects TRBV11-2 to TRBJ1-1; D unresolved. V gave up 3 bases and J gave up 3 bases, with 8 bases separating them. This CDR3 region has 13 residues. Per germline, CDR1 SGHAT and CDR2 FQNNGV. CDR3 loop: CASSFQADTEAFF. CDR3 coding DNA: TGTGCCAGCAGCTTTCAGGCCGACACTGAAGCTTTCTTT. Drawing the rest from reference TRBV11-2 and TRBJ1-1, the complete variable domain is EAGVAQSPRYKIIEKRQSVAFWCNPISGHATLYWYQQILGQGPKLLIQFQNNGVVDDSQLPKDRFSAERLKGVDSTLKIQPAKLEDSAVYLCASSFQADTEAFFGQGTRLTVV.

In this sample, this clonotype turned up a few times. Being one base from a much bigger clone, this may be a read error. The rearrangement links TRBV28 to TRBJ2-7, with 7 bases identical to TRBD1. The CDR3 is 17 amino acids. Germline lookup yields CDR1 MDHEN and CDR2 SYDVKM. CDR3 in DNA: TGTGCCAGCAGTCCCCTAGGTCAGGGACAGATGTCCTACGAGCAGCACTTC. Protein product: CASSPLGQGQMSYEQHF.

This clonotype was observed at least ten times. The CDR3 is CASSQEWTSALLKETQYF. The CDR3 DNA reads as TGTGCCAGCAGCCAAGAATGGACTAGCGCACTCTTAAAAGAGACCCAGTACTTC. The V gene is TRBV3-1, the J gene TRBJ2-5; TRBD2 agrees at 9 bases. Germline assignment: CDR1 LGHDT and CDR2 YNNKEL (reference sequence). J lost 3 bases, V lost 0 bases, and 11 bases had no gene match. CDR3 length equals 18 residues.

Ten or more counts support this clonotype. This chain joins TRBV7-2 and TRBJ2-7; tentative D call: TRBD1 (6 bases). The CDR3 spans 14 residues. The germline CDR1 and CDR2 sequences are SGHTA and FQGNSA. V dropped 5 bases and J dropped 2 bases, with 13 bases sitting between them. The CDR3 coding sequence is TGTGCCAGCAGCCCGTGGGACATCGCCTACGAGCAGTACTTC. Translated, it gives CASSPWDIAYEQYF.

In its sample, this clonotype was seen many times. The V call is TRBV19, the J call TRBJ1-4; maybe TRBD1 (5 bases). V was clipped by 3 bases and J by 7 bases, with 18 bases between them. The CDR3 totals 16 residues. Per the germline V gene, CDR1 is LNHDA and CDR2 is SQIVND (reference sequence). The CDR3 nucleotides read TGTGCCAGTAGTATTCCCCAGGGAGTATTGGGTGAAAAACTGTTTTTT. This translates into CASSIPQGVLGEKLFF.

This clonotype was counted many times. This rearrangement joins TRBV13 to TRBJ2-7; 12 nucleotides align to TRBD2. Looked up from germline, CDR1 is PRHDT and CDR2 is FYEKMQ (reference sequence). This CDR3 contains 14 residues. V was pared by 6 bases and J by 1 base, with 1 base of the junction left unmatched. The DNA of the CDR3 is TGTGCCAGCAGACTAGCGGGGGGTTCCTACGAGCAGTACTTC. This translates into CASRLAGGSYEQYF.

In this sample, this clonotype is medium-sized. The CDR3 spells CSVEGVNRGEQYF. The CDR3, as DNA: TGCAGCGTTGAGGGGGTGAACCGGGGGGAGCAGTACTTC. V usage is TRBV29-1 and J usage is TRBJ2-7, with D possibly TRBD2 on 6 matching bases. CDR3 length equals 13 residues. The V end was cut by 3 bases, the J end by 7 bases, with 16 bases between. Germline lookup yields CDR1 SQVTM and CDR2 ANQGSEA.

This clonotype was observed many times. The rearrangement joins TRBV20-1 to TRBJ2-7, with TRBD1 as a possible D gene (6 bases). Germline V lookup: CDR1 DFQATT, CDR2 SNEGSKA (reference sequence). Trimming removed 1 base from V and 3 bases from J, with 10 bases in between. The CDR3 contains 13 residues. CDR3 residues: CSARAGTYYEQYF. CDR3 sequence (DNA): TGCAGTGCTAGAGCCGGGACATACTACGAGCAGTACTTC.

This clonotype was seen repeatedly, ten times or more. The chain combines TRBV7-6 with TRBJ2-2; no clear D. From germline, CDR1 is SGHVS and CDR2 FNYEAQ. V was clipped by 2 bases and J by 2 bases, with 15 bases between them. The CDR3 runs 17 residues. CDR3 loop: CASSLLRSGGNTGELFF. In nucleotides, the CDR3 is TGTGCCAGCAGCTTACTCCGGTCGGGCGGCAACACCGGGGAGCTGTTTTTT. Full variable domain (missing parts from reference TRBV7-6 and TRBJ2-2): GAGVSQSPRYKVTKRGQDVALRCDPISGHVSLYWYRQALGQGPEFLTYFNYEAQQDKSGLPNDRFSAERPEGSISTLTIQRTEQRDSAMYRCASSLLRSGGNTGELFFGEGSRLTVL.

This clonotype was detected ten times or more. This rearrangement joins TRBV4-2 to TRBJ2-7; 7 bases are shared with TRBD2. Germline V gene sequence: CDR1 LGHNA, CDR2 YNFKEQ. This CDR3 comprises 15 residues. Trimming removed 0 bases from V and 3 bases from J; junction bases left unmatched: 5. The CDR3 here is CASSQETGLGYEQYF. The CDR3 DNA reads TGTGCCAGCAGCCAAGAAACAGGACTAGGCTACGAGCAGTACTTC.

This clonotype has a count of ten or more. CDR3 coding DNA: TGTGCCAGCAGCCCGTCGGATCACATATCCTATGGCTACACCTTC. Translation gives CASSPSDHISYGYTF. The chain uses TRBV5-5 and TRBJ1-2; D unresolved. CDR3 size: 15 residues. V gave up 4 bases and J gave up 4 bases, with 17 bases separating them. CDR1 is SGHKS and CDR2 is YYEKEE in the germline V gene (reference sequence).

This clonotype was counted many times. J is TRBJ2-1 and V is TRBV3-1; 15 bases align to TRBD2. Trimming at V came to 0 bases and at J to 4 bases, leaving 10 bases not matched to a gene. CDR1 and CDR2 (germline): LGHDT, YNNKEL (reference sequence). The CDR3 has 20 residues. In nucleotides, the CDR3 is TGTGCCAGCAGCCAAGAAGCCCCCGGGACTAGCGGGGGGCGATACAATGAGCAGTTCTTC. Protein sequence: CASSQEAPGTSGGRYNEQFF.

This clonotype was seen many times. The rearrangement joins TRBV7-2 to TRBJ2-1; TRBD1 aligns across 9 bases. The CDR3 loop spans 15 amino acids. Per the germline V gene, CDR1 is SGHTA and CDR2 is FQGNSA. V shed 2 bases, J shed 5 bases, and the junction held 4 bases outside the gene matches. The CDR3 protein is CASSLYRGRDNEQFF. For the CDR3, the DNA is TGTGCCAGCAGCTTATACAGGGGGCGAGACAATGAGCAGTTCTTC.

The sample holds many counts of this clonotype. This chain connects TRBV19 to TRBJ2-5; D unresolved. Trimming took 6 bases from V and 2 from J, leaving 10 bases between them. The CDR3 has 13 residues. Germline V lookup: CDR1 LNHDA, CDR2 SQIVND (reference sequence). The DNA of the CDR3 is TGTGCCAGTAGCCCACGGAATCAAGAGACCCAGTACTTC. Translation: CASSPRNQETQYF.

This clonotype was observed at least ten times. V is TRBV28 and J is TRBJ2-3, with TRBD2 matching 8 bases. This CDR3 region has 15 residues. Losses at the gene ends were 7 bases for V and 1 base for J; bases not matched to a gene: 7. Per germline, CDR1 MDHEN and CDR2 SYDVKM. The chain's CDR3 is CASTLLSGGTDTQYF. The CDR3 region has the DNA TGTGCCAGCACCTTACTTAGCGGGGGCACAGATACGCAGTATTTT.

In its sample, this clonotype was seen many times. This rearrangement joins TRBV20-1 to TRBJ2-7; no clear D gene. Germline assignment: CDR1 DFQATT and CDR2 SNEGSKA (reference sequence). Trimming took off 6 bases at V and 1 base at J, with 13 bases between the two ends. This CDR3 spans 13 amino acids. The CDR3 spells CSAPTEFSYEQYF. CDR3 nucleotides: TGCAGTGCCCCTACTGAGTTTTCCTACGAGCAGTACTTC.

This clonotype was counted at least ten times. The gene calls are TRBV20-1 and TRBJ2-5, with 8 positions matching TRBD2. J was trimmed by 3 bases and V by 0 bases; bases with no gene match: 0. The CDR3 is 13 amino acids. Germline V gene sequence: CDR1 DFQATT, CDR2 SNEGSKA (reference sequence). The CDR3 region has the DNA TGCAGTGCTAGAGAACTAGCGGAAGAGACCCAGTACTTC. This sequence encodes CSARELAEETQYF.

This clonotype was recorded at least ten times. This chain links TRBV7-9 with TRBJ1-4; no definite D call. Germline CDR1 and CDR2: SEHNR and FQNEAQ (reference sequence). The CDR3 loop spans 12 amino acids. Trimming removed 1 base from V and 7 bases from J, with 4 bases in between. The CDR3 is CASSLGVEKLFF. CDR3 DNA: TGTGCCAGCAGCTTAGGGGTTGAAAAACTGTTTTTT.